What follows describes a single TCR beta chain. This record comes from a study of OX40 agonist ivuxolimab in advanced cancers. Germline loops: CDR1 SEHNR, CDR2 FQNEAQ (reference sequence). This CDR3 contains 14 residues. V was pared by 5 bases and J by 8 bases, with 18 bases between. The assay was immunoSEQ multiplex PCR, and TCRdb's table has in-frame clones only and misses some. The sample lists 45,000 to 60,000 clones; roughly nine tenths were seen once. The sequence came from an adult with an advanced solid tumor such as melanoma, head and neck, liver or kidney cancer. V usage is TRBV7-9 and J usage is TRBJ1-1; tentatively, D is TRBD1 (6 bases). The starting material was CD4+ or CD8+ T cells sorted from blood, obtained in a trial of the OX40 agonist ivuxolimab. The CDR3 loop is CASSLRSGGLEAFF. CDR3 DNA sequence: TGTGCCAGCAGCCTACGAAGTGGGGGGCTGGAAGCTTTCTTT.